Only a few counts were recorded for the clone carrying this T cell receptor (beta chain). It was RNA transcripts that yielded the amplified TCR beta CDR3 regions. First-round RT-PCR of the TCR CDR3 relied on the HTBI primer set. TCRdb re-called the multiplex PCR reads through MiXCR, storing one row per CDR3 protein. The sample records approximately 700,000 distinct CDR3 sequences, roughly 17% being singletons. This entry comes from a study of T cells in Graves' hyperthyroidism and ophthalmopathy. Isolation of PBMCs was performed on 9.5 to 10 ml fresh peripheral blood. Germline values: CDR1 ENHRY, CDR2 SYGVKD. V was trimmed by 7 bases and J by 4 bases, leaving 19 bases between them. The CDR3 has 15 amino acids.

The chain carries TRBV10-3 and TRBJ2-5, with a tentative D call TRBD2 (7 bases). The clonotype originates from a man in his late teens or twenties with Graves' hyperthyroidism. Sequencing input: blood. Here the CDR3 DNA reads TGTGCCATCAACCAGAGGGGGGGGCAGGGAGAGACCCAGTACTTC. This encodes CAINQRGGQGETQYF.